This T cell receptor (beta chain) comes out of a study of OX40 agonist ivuxolimab in advanced cancers. Overall study: The study gave patients intravenous ivuxolimab at 0.01 to 10 mg/kg every 2 weeks. Patients with hepatocellular carcinoma, melanoma, renal cell or head and neck cancer made up the dose-escalation patients.

Repertoires were generated with immunoSEQ multiplex PCR, while TCRdb's copy carries only in-frame clones and drops some. The table lists around 90,000 clones, 70% to 90% of them singletons. This CDR3 contains 12 residues. Per germline, CDR1 MNHEY and CDR2 SVGAGI. V dropped 8 bases and J dropped 4; count of bases not matched to a gene: 4. This chain connects TRBV6-5 to TRBJ1-1, with 7 bases fitting TRBD1. The source of this sequence is an adult with an advanced solid tumor such as melanoma, head and neck, liver or kidney cancer. This sample comprised CD4+ or CD8+ T cells sorted from blood, obtained in a trial of the OX40 agonist ivuxolimab. DNA for the CDR3: TGTGCCAGCCACAGGGGAAGCACTGAAGCTTTCTTT. As protein: CASHRGSTEAFF.